These 18 T cell receptor beta chains came from one sample sequenced in a study of OX40 agonist ivuxolimab in advanced cancers. Repertoires were generated with immunoSEQ multiplex PCR, while TCRdb's copy carries only in-frame clones and drops some. Of approximately 77,000 clones in the sample, about 90% are singletons; the top ten hold around 1.5%. The material sequenced was CD4+ or CD8+ T cells sorted from blood, taken in a trial of the OX40 agonist ivuxolimab. Receptors originate from an adult with an advanced solid tumor such as melanoma, head and neck, liver or kidney cancer.

This clone was seen only once. The chain carries TRBV7-2 and TRBJ1-1; D ambiguous. Germline V CDR1 and CDR2: SGHTA, FQGNSA. V was pared by 4 bases and J by 1 base, with 13 bases between. The CDR3 is 15 amino acids. The CDR3 region has the DNA TGTGCCAGCAGCTGGAGGCAAGGTGGGAACACTGAAGCTTTCTTT. It translates to CASSWRQGGNTEAFF.

This rearrangement joins TRBV30 to TRBJ2-7, with 8 bases fitting TRBD1. The trim removed 2 bases at V and 9 bases at J, leaving 9 bases unmatched. The CDR3 contains 13 residues. Per the germline V gene, CDR1 is GTSNPN and CDR2 is SVGIG (reference sequence). The CDR3 loop reads CAWSNLDRGRQYF. CDR3 coding DNA: TGTGCCTGGAGTAATTTAGACAGGGGAAGGCAGTACTTC.

CDR3 nucleotide sequence: TGTGCCAGCAGCTTGGGGGTAGCGGGACGTACAGATACGCAGTATTTT. Translating gives CASSLGVAGRTDTQYF. The chain is built from TRBV11-2 and TRBJ2-3; 8 bases line up with TRBD2. This CDR3 is built from 16 residues. Losses at the gene ends were 3 bases for V and 3 bases for J; bases not matched to a gene: 8. CDR1 SGHAT and CDR2 FQNNGV come from the germline V gene. The full variable domain, completed using reference TRBV11-2 and TRBJ2-3, is EAGVAQSPRYKIIEKRQSVAFWCNPISGHATLYWYQQILGQGPKLLIQFQNNGVVDDSQLPKDRFSAERLKGVDSTLKIQPAKLEDSAVYLCASSLGVAGRTDTQYFGPGTRLTVL.

The chain employs TRBV6-1 and TRBJ2-2; unclear D gene. V was trimmed by 4 bases and J by 2 bases, leaving 8 bases between them. Germline CDR1 MNHNS, CDR2 SASEGT. The CDR3 consists of 14 residues. The CDR3 is CASSVQLNTGELFF. Written as DNA, the CDR3 is TGTGCCAGCAGTGTTCAACTAAACACCGGGGAGCTGTTTTTT.

This clone occurred a few times. The chain employs TRBV5-1 and TRBJ1-2; unclear D gene. Trimming pared 0 bases from V and 8 bases from J, leaving 8 bases between. Germline-derived CDR1 and CDR2 are SGHRS and YFSETQ. The CDR3 runs to 12 residues. The CDR3 sequence is CASSLVGEGYTF. Written as DNA, the CDR3 is TGCGCCAGCAGCTTGGTCGGGGAAGGCTACACCTTC.

The chain recombines TRBV6-5 with TRBJ1-4; D unresolved. This CDR3 has 14 residues. The V end lost 6 bases, the J end lost 4 bases, and 12 bases lay between the germline ends. CDR1 is MNHEY, CDR2 SVGAGI, per germline. In nucleotides, the CDR3 is TGTGCCAGCAGGCGGGCCCCGCTTAATGAAAAACTGTTTTTT. Translated: CASRRAPLNEKLFF.

This chain joins TRBV7-2 and TRBJ2-7; D is possibly TRBD2 (6 bases). CDR3 length: 16 amino acids. Germline V gene sequence: CDR1 SGHTA, CDR2 FQGNSA. The germline V and J ends were trimmed by 1 base and 2 bases, with 15 bases remaining between them. CDR3: CASSLVGGSRTYEQYF. The CDR3 DNA follows: TGTGCCAGCAGCTTAGTCGGAGGGAGCCGAACCTACGAGCAGTACTTC.

This clone has more than one count but fewer than ten. The J gene is TRBJ2-2, the V gene TRBV6-5, with D possibly TRBD1 on 6 matching bases. This CDR3 comprises 14 residues. The V gene lost 8 bases and the J gene lost 4 bases, with 14 bases spanning the gap. CDR1 is MNHEY, CDR2 SVGAGI, per germline. CDR3 sequence: CASGEQGGTGELFF. The CDR3 DNA is TGTGCCAGCGGTGAACAGGGTGGCACCGGGGAGCTGTTTTTT.

The chain links TRBV6-4 to TRBJ2-7; TRBD1 agrees at 8 bases. With V trimmed by 6 bases and J by 1 base, 5 bases remained unmatched. Germline assignment: CDR1 MRHNA and CDR2 SNTAGT. The CDR3 extends over 14 amino acids. The CDR3 loop reads CASRRQGNSYEQYF. CDR3 coding DNA: TGTGCCAGCAGACGACAGGGGAATTCCTACGAGCAGTACTTC.

The chain is built from TRBV18 and TRBJ1-5; 10 bases agree with TRBD1. With V trimmed by 3 bases and J by 11 bases, 7 bases remained unmatched. The CDR3 is made up of 14 amino acids. From germline, CDR1 is KGHSH and CDR2 LQKENI. The CDR3 here is CASSPGTGEGSQHF. CDR3 nucleotides: TGTGCCAGCTCACCTGGGACAGGGGAAGGGTCCCAGCATTTT.

Comment on this clone: At one boundary the junction diverges from the germline segment, which might be a read error. The same CDR3 arises from other DNA sequences in this sample as well. V is TRBV29-1 and J is TRBJ1-5; no definite D call. Germline CDR1 is SQVTM and CDR2 is ANQGSEA. CDR3 size: 12 residues. CDR3 nucleotides: TGTAGCGTTCGGGCAGGCAATCAGCCCCAGCATTTT. This encodes CSVRAGNQPQHF.

The rearrangement uses TRBV5-1 and TRBJ2-5; 8 bases agree with TRBD1. After removal of 2 bases from V and 5 bases from J, the junction contained 14 bases not matched to a gene. The length of the CDR3 is 17 residues. Germline V CDR1 and CDR2: SGHRS, YFSETQ. This chain's CDR3 is CASSFNRLTGASETQYF. Here the CDR3 DNA reads TGCGCCAGCAGCTTCAACCGACTGACAGGGGCCTCGGAGACCCAGTACTTC.

The chain links TRBV5-1 to TRBJ2-7; possible D gene TRBD1, 7 bases. CDR3 length: 16 residues. V lost 2 bases and J 5 bases, leaving 20 bases between the germline ends. From germline, CDR1 is SGHRS and CDR2 YFSETQ. Here the CDR3 reads CASSLMPRQGGDEQYF. In nucleotides, the CDR3 is TGCGCCAGCAGCTTAATGCCCCGACAGGGCGGGGACGAGCAGTACTTC.

The chain has TRBV7-2 and TRBJ2-4; 7 bases are a match to TRBD2. Looked up from germline, CDR1 is SGHTA and CDR2 is FQGNSA. The CDR3 loop spans 14 amino acids. Trimming took 6 bases from V and 7 from J; bases not matched to a gene: 9. The CDR3 protein is CASSWKGLTNIQYF. The CDR3 bases are TGTGCCAGCAGTTGGAAGGGACTAACTAACATTCAGTACTTC.

The J gene is TRBJ2-3, the V gene TRBV7-9, with D tentatively TRBD1 (7 bases). The germline V and J ends were trimmed by 4 bases and 8 bases, with 13 bases remaining between them. In germline, CDR1 is SEHNR, CDR2 FQNEAQ (reference sequence). The length of the CDR3 is 13 residues. CDR3 region: CASSSTGRITQYF. In DNA, the CDR3 is TGTGCCAGCAGCTCGACAGGGAGGATTACGCAGTATTTT.

The chain couples TRBV5-1 to TRBJ2-1, with TRBD2 matching 13 bases. Germline lookup yields CDR1 SGHRS and CDR2 YFSETQ. V was pared by 3 bases and J by 7 bases, with 4 bases of the junction left unmatched. The length of the CDR3 is 15 residues. The CDR3 sequence is CASSSGLAGANEQFF. The DNA of the CDR3 is TGCGCCAGCAGCTCCGGACTAGCGGGAGCAAATGAGCAGTTCTTC.

This chain links TRBV10-3 with TRBJ2-7, with 7 bases that match TRBD1. Germline CDR1 and CDR2: ENHRY and SYGVKD. This CDR3 spans 17 amino acids. V shed 2 bases and J 4 bases; nucleotides not matched to a gene: 14. CDR3 loop: CAISETVTGAHPYEQYF. CDR3 bases: TGTGCCATCAGTGAGACAGTTACAGGGGCCCATCCTTACGAGCAGTACTTC.

The V and J genes are TRBV18 and TRBJ1-3; D uncertain. The CDR3 contains 15 residues. The V end was cut by 4 bases, the J end by 4 bases, with 14 bases between. Germline V gene data show CDR1 as KGHSH and CDR2 as LQKENI. This chain's CDR3 is CASSQLPPSGNTIYF. The CDR3 nucleotides are TGTGCCAGCTCACAGTTACCCCCCTCAGGAAACACCATATATTTT.